A selection of T cell receptor beta chains follows, all from one sample in a study of blood T cell repertoires in COVID-19. Sequenced by immunoSEQ multiplex PCR; TCRdb stores in-frame clones only, minus some. The table has tens of thousands of clones, just under 95% seen once. The specimen sequenced was peripheral blood. These TCRs come from a human donor in a cohort sampled during active COVID-19. Both conserved end residues are part of each CDR3. Each record gives: J gene, clone size, V gene, D gene, CDR3 length, CDR3 DNA, CDR3 protein. D genes are given only for firm matches. Rows may omit the clone size; those that give it use once, few, many or a size class.

TRBJ1-5,.,TRBV6-1,.,17,TGTGCTAGCAGTGGCTCGGGCGGGGCCCTTAGCAATCAGCCCCAGCATTTT,CASSGSGGALSNQPQHF
TRBJ2-5,.,TRBV6-2/TRBV6-3,.,14,TGTGCCAGCAGTTACGGAGGCATCCAAGAGACCCAGTACTTC,CASSYGGIQETQYF
TRBJ2-1,.,TRBV11-3,TRBD2,14,TGTGCCAGCAGCTCTAGCGGAAACCGGAGCAAGCAGTTCTTC,CASSSSGNRSKQFF
TRBJ2-7,.,TRBV2,TRBD2,15,TGTGCCAGCAGTGGGACTAGCGGGTTGCCCTACGAGCAGTACTTC,CASSGTSGLPYEQYF
TRBJ2-3,.,TRBV15,.,15,TGTGCCACCAGCAGAGAGCTAGCAGGAGGTAACCGAGAGCATTTT,CATSRELAGGNREHF
TRBJ1-2,.,TRBV28,.,16,TGTGCCAGCAATGTCCGATCCGGGGTAGATGTCTATGGCTACACCTTC,CASNVRSGVDVYGYTF
TRBJ1-5,few,TRBV5-6,.,13,TGTGCCAGCAGCTTGGGACAGGATCAGCCCCAGCATTTT,CASSLGQDQPQHF
TRBJ1-1,few,TRBV12-3/TRBV12-4,.,13,TGTGCCAGCAGCCTGAGTACCGGGGCTGAAGCTTTCTTT,CASSLSTGAEAFF
TRBJ1-5,.,TRBV7-2,.,13,TGTGCCAGCAGCTTATTCGTTGATCAGCCCCAGCATTTT,CASSLFVDQPQHF
TRBJ2-3,.,TRBV5-1,TRBD2,16,TGCGCCAGCAGCACGGTAGCGGGGGATAAGGGAGATACGCAGTATTTT,CASSTVAGDKGDTQYF
TRBJ1-1,.,TRBV7-2,.,12,TGTGCCAGCAGCTTACGACAGCCTGAAGCTTTCTTT,CASSLRQPEAFF
TRBJ2-7,.,TRBV7-9,.,14,TGTGCCAGCAGCTTAGACGCGCGGTCCTACGAGCAGTACTTC,CASSLDARSYEQYF
TRBJ2-1,.,TRBV5-1,TRBD1,17,TGCGCCAGCACAATAGTACCGGGACAGGGTTCGGGCAATGAGCAGTTCTTC,CASTIVPGQGSGNEQFF
TRBJ2-7,.,TRBV11-2,.,14,TGTGCCAGCAGCTCCGGGACACCTTTCTACGAGCAGTACTTC,CASSSGTPFYEQYF
TRBJ2-7,.,TRBV5-6,.,14,TGTGCCAGCAGCTTCTGGGGCCTGGGCTACGAGCAGTACTTC,CASSFWGLGYEQYF
TRBJ1-4,once,TRBV18,TRBD1,19,TGTGCCAGCTCAAATTACCCGGGACAGGAGGATGCAACTAATGAAAAACTGTTTTTT,CASSNYPGQEDATNEKLFF
TRBJ2-5,.,TRBV24-1,.,14,TGTGCCACCAGTGATTCAGGAGCGGAGGAGACCCAGTACTTC,CATSDSGAEETQYF
TRBJ2-2,.,TRBV5-4,TRBD2,16,TGTGCCAGCAGCTTGGTGGCGGGAGGTGGTACCGGGGAGCTGTTTTTT,CASSLVAGGGTGELFF